This T cell receptor (beta chain) is from a study of blood T cell repertoires in COVID-19. The method was immunoSEQ multiplex PCR; TCRdb's version includes in-frame clones alone and lacks a portion of them. The sample lists 470,000 or so clones, 80% to 90% seen once, with approximately 4.3% in the top ten. The CDR3 runs to 14 residues. The germline gives CDR1 SNHLY, CDR2 FYNNEI. V lost 6 bases and J 8 bases, leaving 17 bases between the germline ends. The receptor comes from a woman in her twenties or thirties with acute or convalescent COVID-19. Sequencing was performed on peripheral blood. The V gene is TRBV2, the J gene TRBJ1-5; possible D gene TRBD1, 6 bases. The CDR3 bases are TGTGCCAGCAGCCAACAGGGACGGGTTGAGCCCCAGCATTTT. This codes for CASSQQGRVEPQHF.